This TCR beta chain was documented in a study of beta chain features in type 1 diabetes (dated by TCRdb to between 2018 and 2020). For the wider study: Patients and healthy donors did not differ in mean age, gender distribution, total cell number or subset yield. A total of roughly 110 million sorted cells were examined across all samples, and the number of cells per subset was strongly correlated with RNA yield. In the study, recently diagnosed type 1 diabetes patients and matched healthy donors were compared on the TCRB repertoires of their sorted circulating CD4+ T cell subsets. Regulatory and stem cell-like memory subsets were isolated from only 8 patients and about eight healthy donors, whereas naive and central memory subsets came from all 30 or so donors.

Each donor gave one peripheral blood draw, averaging around 120 mL, which was collected into heparinised tubes. Naive, central memory, regulatory and stem cell-like memory CD4+ T cells were sorted on a BD FACSAria II using a panel including CD45RO, CCR7, CD25, CD127, CD95 and CD27. A purity above 98% was achieved for all sorted populations. Right away, PBMCs were isolated by Lymphoprep density gradient centrifugation and were stained directly, with no culture step. So that batch effects would be minimized, each experiment stained and sorted samples in pairs, pairing one healthy donor with one patient. General findings and caveats noted by the study authors: In all four CD4+ subsets, TCRB CDR3 length was moderately but significantly shorter in type 1 diabetes patients. PCR may preferentially amplify shorter templates, but because patient and control samples were amplified and corrected together, any resulting skew would affect both groups equally. Patients with type 1 diabetes made fewer insertions and deleted more nucleotides at VDJ recombination sites, implying thymic rearrangement abnormalities. Because cDNA was sequenced instead of genomic DNA, activated cells with high expression could be over-represented, although the groups did not differ in activation or CD3 levels. Naive, central memory and regulatory TCRB repertoires appeared to be more alike among patients than among healthy donors. Only small numbers of individuals were included in the HLA sub-analyses, which left unresolved whether HLA type had any influence on TCRB rearrangement.

V sheds 0 bases and J sheds 5 bases, leaving 12 bases between their ends. Per the germline V gene, SGHRS is the CDR1 and YFSETQ is the CDR2. From cysteine to phenylalanine, the CDR3 is 16 amino acids long. Only CDR3 DNA is held: 48 bases, read in frame from base 1. The High Capacity cDNA Reverse Transcription Kit was used to reverse transcribe all of the isolated RNA, meaning that expressed TCRB transcripts were what got sequenced. Deep immunoSEQ sequencing was applied to naive, central memory and regulatory T cell samples, giving an average of roughly 3.3 million total reads per sample. After sorted cells were lysed in RLT buffer, RNA was extracted with DNase-treated RNeasy Micro or Mini kits, with the choice depending on cell number. Each cell subset was processed on its own to prevent cross-contamination, while patient and healthy donor samples were processed together. The immunoSEQ multiplex PCR was used to amplify TCRB sequences from cDNA, yielding 87-bp fragments that span the CDR3 region. Sequencing of the amplicons was done on the Illumina HiSeq platform. In the source study's methods: PCR bias was computationally corrected using synthetic template baselines, reads within Hamming distance 2 were collapsed, and singletons that could not be merged were discarded. Reads were aligned against IMGT so that V, D and J genes, CDR3 length and insertions or deletions at six rearrangement sites could be assigned. Clonotype counts were normalized to sorted cell number within each subset before computing true diversity and Gini coefficients with the tcR R package. The overlap coefficient, calculated on TCRB nucleotide sequences, was used to quantify repertoire sharing. Out-of-frame TCRB sequences from naive cells were analyzed as a proxy for the pre-selection repertoire. TCRdb obtained this table from immuneACCESS and retained in-frame rearrangements with V and J assigned. These tables miss some clones; where compared with another copy, unresolved V genes account for less than half of the shortfall, and the remainder is unexplained. V and J calls plus clone size are reproduced from that table; the DNA served to infer D and trimming. This sample comprises hundreds of thousands of clones, more than 12% of them detected only once. The ten most abundant clones make up nearly 0.04% of the sample.

The table lists this clone with a few counts. Its recognized antigen is unknown. Per-nucleotide qualities are absent, and no much larger clonotype sits a single base away. The clonotype comes from a man aged 18 to 29 with type 1 diabetes. Sequenced input: naive CD4+ T cells from blood. The cell subset or site label here, explained by the study, means: true naive CD4+ T cells. In this chain, TRBV5-1 is recombined with TRBJ1-6, and perhaps TRBD1 as D gene, on 6 matching bases. The sequence in DNA is TGCGCCAGCAGCTTGGGGCAGGGGACCAATAATTCACCCCTCCACTTT. This encodes CASSLGQGTNNSPLHF.